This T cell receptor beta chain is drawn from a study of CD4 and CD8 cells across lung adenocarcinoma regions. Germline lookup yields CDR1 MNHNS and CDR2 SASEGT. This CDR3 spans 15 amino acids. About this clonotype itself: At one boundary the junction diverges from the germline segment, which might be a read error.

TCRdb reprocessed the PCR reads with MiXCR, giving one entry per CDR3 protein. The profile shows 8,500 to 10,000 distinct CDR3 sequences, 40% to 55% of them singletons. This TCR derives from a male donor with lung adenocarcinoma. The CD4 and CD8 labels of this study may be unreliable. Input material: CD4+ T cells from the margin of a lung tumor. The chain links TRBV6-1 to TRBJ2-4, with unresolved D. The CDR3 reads CASSSEPSAKNMQYF. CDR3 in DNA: TGTGCCAGCAGCTCGGAGCCGAGCGCGAAGAACATGCAGTACTTC.